These T cell receptor beta chains were read from a single sample in a study of T cells in tuberculosis. The repertoire was sequenced with immunoSEQ multiplex PCR; TCRdb's copy has only in-frame clones and lacks some. The table shows about 44,000 clones, with about 96% occurring only once. Sequencing input: PBMCs. These receptors originate from a donor aged 10-29 years with latent tuberculosis or without tuberculosis infection. CDR3s include the opening cysteine and the closing phenylalanine or tryptophan. D genes are given only for firm matches.

CDR3aa: CASRGTVYSNQPQHF; d_gene: TRBD1; v_gene: TRBV6-6
CDR3aa: CASSSSGRRNEQFF; d_gene: TRBD2; v_gene: TRBV6-5
CDR3aa: CAWGALSGGYTF; d_gene: -; v_gene: TRBV30
CDR3aa: CASSDLIGEYGGKSSGILTDTQYF; d_gene: TRBD2; v_gene: TRBV10-1
CDR3aa: CAISESRQGPPAAFF; d_gene: TRBD1; v_gene: TRBV10-3
CDR3aa: CASSFRSSYEQYF; d_gene: -; v_gene: TRBV5-6
CDR3aa: CASSMGRQDLTSLHF; d_gene: -; v_gene: TRBV19
CDR3aa: CASSPGLAGGLRGIQQFF; d_gene: TRBD2; v_gene: TRBV5-4
CDR3aa: CASSPRQLKETQYF; d_gene: -; v_gene: TRBV18
CDR3aa: CASSHKDDMNTEAFF; d_gene: -; v_gene: TRBV6-1
CDR3aa: CASSFSSGGETGELFF; d_gene: TRBD2; v_gene: TRBV5-4
CDR3aa: CASTPSSGYEQYF; d_gene: -; v_gene: TRBV5-4
CDR3aa: CASSQDGTGGETQYF; d_gene: TRBD1; v_gene: TRBV4-1
CDR3aa: CASSIYHPSPADTQYF; d_gene: -; v_gene: TRBV19
CDR3aa: CASSTPGTEDYEQYF; d_gene: TRBD1; v_gene: TRBV19
CDR3aa: CASSYFLASRANVLTF; d_gene: -; v_gene: TRBV6-5
CDR3aa: CASSTRDIDTQYF; d_gene: -; v_gene: TRBV7-2
CDR3aa: CASSQDTQGNTGELFF; d_gene: -; v_gene: TRBV4-2
CDR3aa: CASSPLAGANVLTF; d_gene: -; v_gene: TRBV18
CDR3aa: CASSVPGQGASSYNEQFF; d_gene: TRBD1; v_gene: TRBV6-1
CDR3aa: CASSLLTSGNYNEQFF; d_gene: TRBD2; v_gene: TRBV19
CDR3aa: CASSGLLSSYNEQFF; d_gene: -; v_gene: TRBV27
CDR3aa: CASSHRTSGANYEQYF; d_gene: TRBD2; v_gene: TRBV18
CDR3aa: CASSSGGNTEAFF; d_gene: -; v_gene: TRBV27
CDR3aa: CASSSPDTYEQYF; d_gene: -; v_gene: TRBV7-2
CDR3aa: CASSLASRGGPYEQYF; d_gene: TRBD2; v_gene: TRBV7-9
CDR3aa: CAWSGLPYEQYF; d_gene: -; v_gene: TRBV30
CDR3aa: CASSYAGGFYEQYF; d_gene: TRBD2; v_gene: TRBV7-9
CDR3aa: CASSPYSQGFSNQPQHF; d_gene: -; v_gene: TRBV19
CDR3aa: CASSERRVNTIYF; d_gene: -; v_gene: TRBV7-2
CDR3aa: CASSLVPSLGEQYF; d_gene: -; v_gene: TRBV7-8
CDR3aa: CASSFTGASYQPQHF; d_gene: TRBD1; v_gene: TRBV5-5
CDR3aa: CASSGDRSGNTIYF; d_gene: TRBD1; v_gene: TRBV13
CDR3aa: CASRIEDRGNEQYF; d_gene: TRBD1; v_gene: TRBV11-2
CDR3aa: CASRDLARGLKGYTF; d_gene: TRBD1; v_gene: TRBV10-2
CDR3aa: CASSLTDRGGYNQPQHF; d_gene: TRBD1; v_gene: TRBV5-8
CDR3aa: CASSPPGEETQYF; d_gene: -; v_gene: TRBV5-4
CDR3aa: CASSFSSGETQYF; d_gene: -; v_gene: TRBV7-9
CDR3aa: CASSYKGRPFFSPLHF; d_gene: -; v_gene: TRBV6-5
CDR3aa: CASTSGAGSTDTQYF; d_gene: TRBD2; v_gene: TRBV7-9
CDR3aa: CASSSRRTGSSYEQYF; d_gene: TRBD1; v_gene: TRBV6-5
CDR3aa: CASGLPTGQGKAFF; d_gene: TRBD1; v_gene: TRBV12-5
CDR3aa: CASSYSSVEYLYGYTF; d_gene: -; v_gene: TRBV6-5
CDR3aa: CASSYSGRTEETQYF; d_gene: -; v_gene: TRBV9
CDR3aa: CASRATRYHGNTGELFF; d_gene: -; v_gene: TRBV25-1
CDR3aa: CAISEWPLEQYF; d_gene: -; v_gene: TRBV10-3
CDR3aa: CASSGRLTLAGELFF; d_gene: -; v_gene: TRBV7-2
CDR3aa: CASSKVGRGTGELFF; d_gene: -; v_gene: TRBV21-1
CDR3aa: CASSLAGQGYEKLFF; d_gene: TRBD1; v_gene: TRBV27
CDR3aa: CASSAAGTGVDYGYTF; d_gene: TRBD1; v_gene: TRBV25-1
CDR3aa: CASKLPGLGKNIQYF; d_gene: -; v_gene: TRBV7-2
CDR3aa: CASREGGNEQFF; d_gene: -; v_gene: TRBV19
CDR3aa: CASSLIPHRGDTGELFF; d_gene: TRBD1; v_gene: TRBV7-3
CDR3aa: CASRAGEGRRPQHF; d_gene: -; v_gene: TRBV6-6
CDR3aa: CASRPEWRGPYEQYF; d_gene: -; v_gene: TRBV21-1
CDR3aa: CASSLDGGPYEQYF; d_gene: -; v_gene: TRBV7-9
CDR3aa: CASSVARGFGTNTEAFF; d_gene: -; v_gene: TRBV9
CDR3aa: CASSLLASYEQYF; d_gene: -; v_gene: TRBV27